This T cell receptor beta chain originates from a study of identical twins. Study conclusions and caveats: Compared with models, monozygotic twins showed more out-of-frame TCR alpha sharing.

From germline, CDR1 is SGHRS and CDR2 YFSETQ. The CDR3 totals 16 residues. V lost 0 bases and J lost 1, with 13 bases in between. Note on this clonotype: The target antigen is unknown.

Unique molecular identifiers were in the cDNA, with template-switch universal primer binding. TCRdb reprocessed the 5' RACE reads via MiXCR and lists one record per CDR3 protein. The repertoire holds under 900,000 distinct CDR3 sequences, with about 12% as singletons. This sample was shared with a second study, whose subject was yellow fever vaccine responses in identical twins.

The chain employs TRBV5-1 and TRBJ1-1, with D possibly being TRBD1 (6 bases). This clonotype was sampled from a young woman in good health. Sequenced input: PBMCs. This CDR3 is CASSLAVTTGNTEAFF. DNA for the CDR3: TGCGCCAGCAGCTTGGCTGTCACGACAGGGAACACTGAAGCTTTCTTT.